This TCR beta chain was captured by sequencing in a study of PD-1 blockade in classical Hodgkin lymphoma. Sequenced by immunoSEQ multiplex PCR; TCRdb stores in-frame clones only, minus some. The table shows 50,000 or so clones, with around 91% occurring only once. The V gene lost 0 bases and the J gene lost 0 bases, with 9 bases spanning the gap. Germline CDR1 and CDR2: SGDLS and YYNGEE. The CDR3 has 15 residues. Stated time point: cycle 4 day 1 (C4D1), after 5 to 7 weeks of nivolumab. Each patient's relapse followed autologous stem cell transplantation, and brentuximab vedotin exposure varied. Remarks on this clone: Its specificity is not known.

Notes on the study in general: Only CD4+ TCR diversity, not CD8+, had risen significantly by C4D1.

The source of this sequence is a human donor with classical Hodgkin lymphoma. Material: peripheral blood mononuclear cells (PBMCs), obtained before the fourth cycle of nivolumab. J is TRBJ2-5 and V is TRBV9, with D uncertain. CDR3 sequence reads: CASSVEGQHQETQYF. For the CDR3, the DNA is TGTGCCAGCAGCGTAGAGGGTCAGCACCAAGAGACCCAGTACTTC.